This T cell receptor beta chain appears in the sequencing data of a study of blood T cells in healthy people across ages (dated by TCRdb to between 2015 and 2016). The study in broad terms: In model experiments, template switching captured roughly one uniquely barcoded TCR beta cDNA molecule for every two T cells. The donors were divided into four age groups: young (average around 15 years), middle-aged (around 37), aged (about 62) and long-lived (around 87). To avoid experimental bias, donors of different ages were spread randomly across the sequencing lanes. Age-related changes in TCR beta repertoire diversity were measured in the study by deep sequencing normalized with unique cDNA molecular identifiers. The study analyzed two additional independent replicas of 1 million unique cDNA reads from the same blood draw for two donors, one aged 18 to 30 and one aged 80 or older. The paper's findings and limits, for the study overall: Observed TCR beta diversity correlated strongly with the percentage of naive T cells measured by flow cytometry. Because profiling used bulk unsorted PBMCs, naive and antigen-experienced compartments could not be compared conclusively. Compared with the aged group, the long-lived group had more naive CD4+ T cells, fewer expanded clones and increased TCR diversity, suggesting age selection. As age increased, observed TCR beta diversity per million T cells dropped in a roughly linear way, and a significant reduction was already evident by age 40. Estimates of total diversity based on one million sequenced T cells were considered lower bounds and underestimates. The CMV infection status of donors was not known, potentially confounding age-related changes in expanded clonotypes.

Receptor libraries were prepared by 5' RACE. Sequenced on an Illumina HiSeq 2500. A second PCR of about 6 to 12 cycles was run with a J-beta primer mix and a sample-barcoded 5' primer. Each TCR beta cDNA molecule received a unique molecular identifier from a template-switch 5' adaptor carrying 12 random nucleotides. At least 3 million CDR3-containing paired-end reads were obtained from each sample. All of the RNA was converted into first-strand cDNA using the Mint cDNA synthesis kit, with a TRBC-specific oligonucleotide serving as the primer. Following uracil-DNA glycosylase treatment, all cDNA underwent a first 18-cycle PCR with the universal primers M1SS and BC2_uni_R. The paper's data handling went like this. For normalization, 1 million high-quality reads were randomly selected from each sample, with every read carrying a distinct molecular identifier. Reads sharing molecular identifiers were discarded rather than binned into consensus sequences. MiTCR, with a Q25 quality threshold and the strictest error-elimination algorithm, was used for CDR3 identification, clonotype clustering and error correction. A nonparametric unseen species model using Euler transformation provided a lower-bound estimate of total TCR beta diversity. TCRdb reanalyzed the raw reads on its own, using fastp at Q25 for trimming and MiXCR for clone calling, and kept in-frame beta chains. Each entry merges the rows of one CDR3 protein and shows their most common DNA and genes. These V and J calls are TCRdb output, not the study's own analysis. The sample data list around 1,500,000 distinct CDR3 sequences, and 28% of these were observed just once. 6.5% to 8.5% of the sample belongs to the ten largest clones.

The CDR3, from cysteine to phenylalanine, totals 14 residues. Just CDR3 DNA is preserved here, 42 bases in frame from base 1. Based on the germline V gene, the CDR1 and CDR2 sequences are MGHRA and YSYEKL. The V and J ends are trimmed by 4 bases and 3 bases, leaving 12 bases between them. This clonotype was found many times. Its binding antigen is unknown. The input lacks base qualities; no much larger clone sits a single base away. The donors were 40 or so Caucasian individuals from Russia, aged roughly 6 to 100 years, who were systemically healthy. Each donor gave approximately 9.4 milliliters of peripheral blood, drawn into EDTA-treated Vacutainer tubes. Ficoll-Paque density-gradient centrifugation was used to isolate PBMCs, with at least 7 million per sample. Trizol reagent was used to extract total RNA from the PBMCs, yielding at least 6 micrograms per sample. For every donor, flow cytometry on a PBMC aliquot measured the percentage of naive CD45RAhigh/CD27high T cells.

The sample was blood. The V and J genes are TRBV4-1 and TRBJ2-5, with the D call tentatively TRBD1 or TRBD2, each fitting 5 bases. The source is a woman in her thirties in good health. Here the CDR3 is given as CASSPWMGEETQYF. The nucleotide sequence is given as TGCGCCAGCAGCCCTTGGATGGGGGAAGAGACCCAGTACTTC.